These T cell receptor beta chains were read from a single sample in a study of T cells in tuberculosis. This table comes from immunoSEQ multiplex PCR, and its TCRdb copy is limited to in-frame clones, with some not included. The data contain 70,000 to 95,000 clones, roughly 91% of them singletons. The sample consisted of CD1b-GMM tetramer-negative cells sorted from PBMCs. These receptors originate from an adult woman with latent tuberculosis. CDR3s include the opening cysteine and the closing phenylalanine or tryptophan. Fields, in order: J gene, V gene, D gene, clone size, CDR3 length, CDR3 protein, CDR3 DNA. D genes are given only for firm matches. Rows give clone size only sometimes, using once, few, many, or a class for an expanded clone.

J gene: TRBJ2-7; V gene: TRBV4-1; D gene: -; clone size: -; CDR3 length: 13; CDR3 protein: CASSHTGDYEQYF; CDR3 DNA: TGCGCCAGCAGCCATACCGGGGACTACGAGCAGTACTTC
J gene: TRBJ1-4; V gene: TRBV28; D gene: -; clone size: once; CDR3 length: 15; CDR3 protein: CASSRSGATNEKLFF; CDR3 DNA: TGTGCCAGCAGCCGCTCAGGGGCCACTAATGAAAAACTGTTTTTT
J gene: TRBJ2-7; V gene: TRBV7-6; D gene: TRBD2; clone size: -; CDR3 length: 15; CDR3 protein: CASSLGGGAGYEQYF; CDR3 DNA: TGTGCCAGCAGCTTAGGCGGGGGGGCCGGGTACGAGCAGTACTTC
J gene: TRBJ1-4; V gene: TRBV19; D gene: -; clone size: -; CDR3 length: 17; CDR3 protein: CASSPPSLQGWNEKLFF; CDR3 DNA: TGTGCCAGTAGTCCGCCCTCCCTACAGGGTTGGAACGAAAAACTGTTTTTT
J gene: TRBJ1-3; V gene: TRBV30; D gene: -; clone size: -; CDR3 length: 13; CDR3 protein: CAWSFSSGNTIYF; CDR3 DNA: TGTGCCTGGAGTTTCTCGTCGGGAAACACCATATATTTT
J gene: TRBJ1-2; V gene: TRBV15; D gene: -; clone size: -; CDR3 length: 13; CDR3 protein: CATSTHRREDWAF; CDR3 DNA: TGTGCCACCAGCACTCACCGACGGGAAGACTGGGCCTTC
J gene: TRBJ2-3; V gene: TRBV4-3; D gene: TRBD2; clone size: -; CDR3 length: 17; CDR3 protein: CASSQDLAAGGADTQYF; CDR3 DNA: TGCGCCAGCAGCCAAGATCTAGCCGCGGGGGGGGCAGATACGCAGTATTTT
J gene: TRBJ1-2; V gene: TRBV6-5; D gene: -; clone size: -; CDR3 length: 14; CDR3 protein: CASSYSHRSLGYTF; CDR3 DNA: TGTGCCAGCAGTTACTCCCACAGGTCCCTTGGCTACACCTTC
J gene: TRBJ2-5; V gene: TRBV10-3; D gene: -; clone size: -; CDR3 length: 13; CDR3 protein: CAISEQNSETQYF; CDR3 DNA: TGTGCCATCAGTGAGCAAAACAGTGAGACCCAGTACTTC
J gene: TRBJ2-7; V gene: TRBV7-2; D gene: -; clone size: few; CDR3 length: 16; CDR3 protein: CASSLNAARGGHEQYF; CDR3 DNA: TGTGCCAGCAGCTTAAACGCCGCCAGGGGCGGACACGAGCAGTACTTC
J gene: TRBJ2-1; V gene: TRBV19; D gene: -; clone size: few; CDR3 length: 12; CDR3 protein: CASSIRGAEQFF; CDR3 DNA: TGTGCCAGTAGTATCCGGGGTGCTGAGCAGTTCTTC
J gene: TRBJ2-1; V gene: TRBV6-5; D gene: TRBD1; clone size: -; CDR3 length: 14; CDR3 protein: CASRGQGSYNEQFF; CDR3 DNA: TGTGCCAGCAGGGGACAGGGGAGTTACAATGAGCAGTTCTTC
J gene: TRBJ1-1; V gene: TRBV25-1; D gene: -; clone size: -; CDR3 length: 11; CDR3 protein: CASSDSSLAFF; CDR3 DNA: TGTGCCAGCAGTGACTCCTCTTTAGCTTTCTTT
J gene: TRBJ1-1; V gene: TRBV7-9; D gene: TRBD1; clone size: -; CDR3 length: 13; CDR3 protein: CASSQGTGGEAFF; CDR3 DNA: TGTGCCAGCAGCCAAGGGACAGGGGGTGAAGCTTTCTTT